One and the same sample provided the 24 T cell receptor beta chains below, sequenced in a study of cytomegalovirus exposure and HLA in healthy donors. PCR amplification relied on 60 Vbeta primers (plus 13 Jbeta primers). Sequencing used immunoSEQ multiplex PCR; TCRdb keeps in-frame clones, though not all of them. The table has over 110,000 clones, around three quarters seen once. Sequencing input: PBMCs. These receptors all come from a woman between 18 and 30 years old in good health and CMV-seropositive.

J is TRBJ2-1 and V is TRBV15, with D uncertain. Per germline, CDR1 LNHNV and CDR2 YYDKDF (reference sequence). V dropped 4 bases and J dropped 0 bases, with 7 bases sitting between them. The CDR3 spans 14 residues. CDR3 bases: TGTGCCACCAGCACCATGAGCTCCTACAATGAGCAGTTCTTC. It translates to CATSTMSSYNEQFF.

This chain links TRBV6-5 with TRBJ2-1; 7 nucleotides align to TRBD2. The CDR3 loop spans 15 amino acids. Germline V gene data show CDR1 as MNHEY and CDR2 as SVGAGI. Trimming removed 0 bases from V and 4 bases from J; junction bases left unmatched: 3. CDR3 residues: CASSYSGGGYNEQFF. The DNA of the CDR3 is TGTGCCAGCAGTTACTCCGGGGGAGGGTACAATGAGCAGTTCTTC.

This clone is a singleton in its sample. The chain uses TRBV27 and TRBJ2-7; TRBD1 might be the D (6 bases). This CDR3 contains 14 residues. V lost 3 bases and J lost 1, with 10 bases in between. In germline, CDR1 is MNHEY, CDR2 SMNVEV (reference sequence). The DNA of the CDR3 is TGTGCCAGCAGTTTCAGGGGTGAGTCCTACGAGCAGTACTTC. It specifies CASSFRGESYEQYF.

The chain links TRBV11-3 to TRBJ2-1; TRBD2 aligns across 16 bases. The germline CDR1 and CDR2 sequences are SGHNT and YENEEA. Trimming cost V 2 bases and J 6 bases; bases outside gene matches: 4. This CDR3 contains 17 residues. CDR3: CASSLRGLAGGGNEQFF. The CDR3 DNA reads as TGTGCCAGCAGCTTAAGGGGACTAGCGGGGGGGGGCAATGAGCAGTTCTTC.

The chain employs TRBV10-3 and TRBJ1-2; D is possibly TRBD1 (5 bases). The CDR3 runs 15 residues. Germline-derived CDR1 and CDR2 are ENHRY and SYGVKD. Deletions cut 0 bases from V and 7 bases from J, with 15 bases between. The DNA of the CDR3 is TGTGCCATCAGTGAGTCGGGGGGGAATTCAGGTGGCTACACCTTC. Translated, it gives CAISESGGNSGGYTF.

V gene TRBV4-1 combines with J gene TRBJ1-1; TRBD1 might be the D (5 bases). V was clipped by 0 bases and J by 5 bases, with 19 bases between them. The CDR3 runs 17 residues. Germline V gene lookup returns CDR1 MGHRA and CDR2 YSYEKL. CDR3 DNA: TGCGCCAGCAGCCAAGAACCCCCGACAGCCATGGGTACTGAAGCTTTCTTT. Its protein is CASSQEPPTAMGTEAFF.

The rearrangement uses TRBV6-1 and TRBJ1-6, with unresolved D. Germline-derived CDR1 and CDR2 are MNHNS and SASEGT. V lost 4 bases, J lost 4 bases, and 11 bases lay in between. The CDR3 extends over 15 amino acids. The CDR3 DNA reads TGTGCCAGCAGTGCGCTTGACGGGTATAATTCACCCCTCCACTTT. Residues: CASSALDGYNSPLHF.

V usage is TRBV6-5 and J usage is TRBJ2-7; D perhaps matches TRBD1 (5 bases). The V end lost 6 bases, the J end lost 2 bases, and 11 bases lay between the germline ends. The CDR3 has 13 amino acids. Germline V gene data show CDR1 as MNHEY and CDR2 as SVGAGI. The CDR3 DNA sequence: TGTGCCAGCAGCCCGACAGCGACCTACGAGCAGTACTTC. This gives the protein CASSPTATYEQYF.

The CDR3 loop is CASSLVGGDNEQFF. CDR3 nucleotide sequence: TGTGCCAGCAGCTTAGTCGGGGGGGACAATGAGCAGTTCTTC. The chain joins TRBV7-2 to TRBJ2-1, with 8 bases fitting TRBD2. Germline lookup yields CDR1 SGHTA and CDR2 FQGNSA. Unmatched junction bases numbered 1, after V lost 1 base and J lost 5 bases. The CDR3 consists of 14 residues.

This clone was seen a single time. This chain connects TRBV5-4 to TRBJ2-3; 14 nucleotides line up with TRBD2. Germline V gene lookup returns CDR1 SGHNT and CDR2 YYREEE (reference sequence). This CDR3 contains 18 residues. V gave up 3 bases and J gave up 6 bases; unmatched junction bases: 12. The CDR3 sequence is CASSSPGTSGGYRDTQYF. CDR3 DNA: TGTGCCAGCAGCTCCCCCGGGACTAGCGGGGGCTATCGGGATACGCAGTATTTT. The full variable domain, in which reference TRBV5-4 and TRBJ2-3 provide the parts outside the CDR3, is ETGVTQSPTHLIKTRGQQVTLRCSSQSGHNTVSWYQQALGQGPQFIFQYYREEENGRGNFPPRFSGLQFPNYSSELNVNALELDDSALYLCASSSPGTSGGYRDTQYFGPGTRLTVL.

The chain has TRBV5-1 and TRBJ2-3; 8 positions match TRBD2. The CDR3 runs to 13 residues. V trimming: 7 bases; J trimming: 6 bases; junction bases outside the gene matches: 7. CDR1 SGHRS and CDR2 YFSETQ come from the germline V gene. The DNA for the CDR3 is TGCGCCAGCCCGGGGGGGGGCCTTGATACGCAGTATTTT. Amino acids: CASPGGGLDTQYF.

The rearrangement joins TRBV6-1 to TRBJ2-1, with a possible D match to TRBD2 (6 bases). Looked up from germline, CDR1 is MNHNS and CDR2 is SASEGT. Trimming removed 5 bases at V and 10 bases at J, with 15 bases between. The CDR3 is made up of 13 amino acids. The CDR3 DNA sequence: TGTGCCAGCAGTCTTGCGGGGAATCGGGAGCAGTTCTTC. It specifies CASSLAGNREQFF.

The chain joins TRBV6-5 to TRBJ2-5; D remains unclear. The ends were cut back, 6 bases at V and 6 bases at J, with 8 bases in the middle. The V gene's germline CDR1 is MNHEY and CDR2 SVGAGI. The CDR3 runs to 11 residues. CDR3 DNA sequence: TGTGCCAGCAGCCTGGCACAGACCCAGTACTTC. It encodes CASSLAQTQYF.

The J gene is TRBJ1-5, the V gene TRBV19; perhaps TRBD1 as D (5 bases). In germline, CDR1 is LNHDA, CDR2 SQIVND (reference sequence). Trimming cost V 3 bases and J 3 bases, with 9 bases left between them. The CDR3 is made up of 14 amino acids. CDR3 amino acids: CASSIQGPNQPQHF. The CDR3 DNA reads TGTGCCAGTAGTATTCAGGGTCCCAATCAGCCCCAGCATTTT. Looking up the rest from reference TRBV19 and TRBJ1-5 gives the full variable domain: DGGITQSPKYLFRKEGQNVTLSCEQNLNHDAMYWYRQDPGQGLRLIYYSQIVNDFQKGDIAEGYSVSREKKESFPLTVTSAQKNPTAFYLCASSIQGPNQPQHFGDGTRLSIL.

The chain recombines TRBV4-3 with TRBJ1-1; D possibly corresponds to TRBD1 (6 bases). Germline loops: CDR1 LGHNA, CDR2 YSLEER. The CDR3 has 16 amino acids. V lost 0 bases to trimming and J lost 5 bases, with 16 bases between them. The CDR3 loop is CASSQDGLQGRTEAFF. The CDR3 nucleotides read TGCGCCAGCAGCCAAGACGGCCTACAGGGACGAACTGAAGCTTTCTTT.

The V and J genes are TRBV28 and TRBJ2-7, with TRBD2 identical over 8 bases. The CDR3 covers 16 residues. V lost 5 bases to trimming and J lost 6 bases; unmatched junction nucleotides: 15. In germline, CDR1 is MDHEN, CDR2 SYDVKM. As DNA, the CDR3 is TGTGCCAGCAGTCAATTTAGCGGGAAAGCACCAGCCGAGCAGTACTTC. It yields the protein CASSQFSGKAPAEQYF.

V and J are TRBV11-3 and TRBJ2-7; D possibly corresponds to TRBD2 (6 bases). V gave up 5 bases and J gave up 5 bases, with 16 bases separating them. The germline CDR1 and CDR2 sequences are SGHNT and YENEEA. The CDR3 is 14 residues long. CDR3 DNA: TGTGCCAGCAGCCCCCGGGACTCCCGGGACGAGCAGTACTTC. As protein: CASSPRDSRDEQYF.

This chain joins TRBV7-2 and TRBJ1-2, with D possibly matching TRBD1 (5 bases). From germline, CDR1 is SGHTA and CDR2 FQGNSA. This CDR3 contains 14 residues. V was shortened by 4 bases and J by 5 bases, with 14 bases between the two germline ends. The CDR3 nucleotides read TGTGCCAGCAGCTATCCGGGCAGGGCATATGGCTACACCTTC. Translated: CASSYPGRAYGYTF.

V and J are TRBV9 and TRBJ1-4; 9 bases align to TRBD1. V lost 3 bases to trimming and J lost 7 bases; unmatched junction nucleotides: 7. CDR3 length: 15 residues. Germline CDR1 is SGDLS and CDR2 is YYNGEE. This chain's CDR3 is CASSEWTGEGEKLFF. The CDR3, as DNA: TGTGCCAGCAGCGAGTGGACAGGGGAGGGTGAAAAACTGTTTTTT. Variable domain in full (rest from reference TRBV9 and TRBJ1-4): DSGVTQTPKHLITATGQRVTLRCSPRSGDLSVYWYQQSLDQGLQFLIQYYNGEERAKGNILERFSAQQFPDLHSELNLSSLELGDSALYFCASSEWTGEGEKLFFGSGTQLSVL.

The V gene is TRBV6-1, the J gene TRBJ2-1; 7 bases agree with TRBD2. CDR3 size: 16 residues. Germline CDR1 and CDR2: MNHNS and SASEGT. V was clipped by 4 bases and J by 0 bases; unmatched bases: 6. The CDR3 sequence: CASSVRRGVSYNEQFF. Written as DNA, the CDR3 is TGTGCCAGCAGTGTCCGACGGGGGGTCTCCTACAATGAGCAGTTCTTC.

This clone has just one count. V and J are TRBV5-1 and TRBJ1-4; 7 bases match TRBD1. This CDR3 is 13 amino acids long. Trimming removed 4 bases from V and 12 bases from J; junction bases left unmatched: 9. The V gene's germline CDR1 is SGHRS and CDR2 YFSETQ. CDR3 residues: CASSQGGQGELFF. As DNA, the CDR3 is TGCGCCAGCAGCCAAGGGGGCCAAGGAGAACTGTTTTTT.

Concerning this clone: One end of the junction fails to match germline, which may point to a read error. V is TRBV7-9 and J is TRBJ2-5; maybe TRBD2 (8 bases). This CDR3 has 16 amino acids. Germline CDR1 and CDR2: SEHNR and FQNEAQ (reference sequence). CDR3 sequence: CSSSLGGGGPGETQYF. CDR3 nucleotides: TGTTCCAGCAGCTTAGGGGGCGGGGGGCCCGGAGAGACCCAGTACTTC.

The CDR3 DNA reads as TGTGCCAGCAGCTTGGGGTCTGGGGGCTCATCACCCCTCCACTTT. As protein: CASSLGSGGSSPLHF. V gene TRBV5-5 combines with J gene TRBJ1-6, with a possible D match to TRBD1 (6 bases). The CDR3 contains 15 residues. The germline gives CDR1 SGHKS, CDR2 YYEKEE (reference sequence). V was shortened by 0 bases and J by 10 bases, with 14 bases between the two germline ends.

V and J are TRBV6-4 and TRBJ2-5; 11 bases match TRBD2. Trimming at V came to 3 bases and at J to 0 bases, leaving 12 bases not matched to a gene. The V gene's germline CDR1 is MRHNA and CDR2 SNTAGT. The CDR3 runs 19 residues. The CDR3: CASSEASGGNKRDQETQYF. CDR3 nucleotides: TGTGCCAGCAGTGAGGCTAGCGGGGGGAACAAAAGAGACCAAGAGACCCAGTACTTC.